Below are 26 T cell receptor beta chains sequenced from a single sample in a study of radiotherapy plus CTLA-4 blockade in lung cancer. Method: immunoSEQ multiplex PCR; TCRdb's copy keeps in-frame clones and lacks some. The sample records about 24,000 clones, 71% being singletons. The sequenced sample was peripheral blood, obtained from a patient treated with radiotherapy plus ipilimumab. Receptor source: a human donor with non-small cell lung cancer whose response to radiotherapy plus ipilimumab could not be evaluated.

This clone was counted between two and nine times. The chain has TRBV19 and TRBJ2-2; 9 bases are shared with TRBD2. Germline CDR1 LNHDA, CDR2 SQIVND (reference sequence). V was pared by 6 bases and J by 5 bases, with 7 bases of the junction left unmatched. This CDR3 comprises 15 residues. The CDR3 loop reads CASRFSGRSTGELFF. The DNA of the CDR3 is TGTGCCAGTAGATTTAGCGGGAGAAGTACCGGGGAGCTGTTTTTT.

The chain recombines TRBV19 with TRBJ1-1, with 8 positions matching TRBD1. There are 14 residues in the CDR3. Germline V CDR1 and CDR2: LNHDA, SQIVND (reference sequence). The junction had 4 bases not matched to a gene; V was cut back by 3 bases and J by 4 bases. Here the CDR3 DNA reads TGTGCCAGTAGTATCGGACAGGGAACCACTGAAGCTTTCTTT. Translation gives CASSIGQGTTEAFF.

The J gene is TRBJ2-7, the V gene TRBV7-9; D unresolved. Germline-derived CDR1 and CDR2 are SEHNR and FQNEAQ (reference sequence). The germline V and J ends were trimmed by 2 bases and 0 bases, with 14 bases remaining between them. The CDR3 spans 16 residues. CDR3 nucleotides: TGTGCCAGCAGCTTATCCCTAGGTATCATCTCCTACGAGCAGTACTTC. Residues: CASSLSLGIISYEQYF. The full variable domain, with the rest looked up from reference TRBV7-9 and TRBJ2-7, is DTGVSQNPRHKITKRGQNVTFRCDPISEHNRLYWYRQTLGQGPEFLTYFQNEAQLEKSRLLSDRFSAERPKGSFSTLEIQRTEQGDSAMYLCASSLSLGIISYEQYFGPGTRLTVT.

This chain joins TRBV7-2 and TRBJ2-3; 9 bases fit TRBD1. CDR3 length: 14 amino acids. CDR1 SGHTA and CDR2 FQGNSA come from the germline V gene. The J segment lost 1 base and the V segment lost 5 bases, leaving 1 base of the junction unmatched. The CDR3, as DNA: TGTGCCAGCAGCCGGGACAGGGGCACAGATACGCAGTATTTT. This translates into CASSRDRGTDTQYF.

The count of this clone is one. CDR3 sequence (DNA): TGTGCCAGCAGTCTCCACAGAGGGTCTCCGAGATCACCCCTCCACTTT. It translates to CASSLHRGSPRSPLHF. This chain links TRBV7-8 with TRBJ1-6; D is unresolved. The CDR3 covers 16 residues. Germline CDR1 reads SGHVS; CDR2 reads FQNEAQ. V lost 6 bases and J lost 10, with 22 bases in between.

The CDR3 DNA reads TGTGCCACTCAGGCGGCGGGAGGGTTTGACATTCAGTACTTC. Protein sequence: CATQAAGGFDIQYF. The chain joins TRBV6-6 to TRBJ2-4, with 9 positions matching TRBD2. The CDR3 contains 14 residues. V trimming: 10 bases; J trimming: 8 bases; junction bases outside the gene matches: 12. Looked up from germline, CDR1 is MNHNY and CDR2 is SVGAGI (reference sequence).

This CDR3 is CASSPRLAYEQYF. The CDR3 DNA reads TGTGCCAGCAGCCCCCGACTAGCTTACGAGCAGTACTTC. The chain links TRBV7-2 to TRBJ2-7, with 7 bases matching TRBD2. There are 13 residues in the CDR3. The germline gives CDR1 SGHTA, CDR2 FQGNSA. The V gene end was trimmed by 5 bases and the J gene end by 4 bases; junction bases not matched to a gene: 5.

The chain employs TRBV5-1 and TRBJ2-1, with 10 nucleotides matching TRBD2. This CDR3 region has 16 residues. V was pared by 0 bases and J by 7 bases, with 7 bases of the junction left unmatched. From germline, CDR1 is SGHRS and CDR2 YFSETQ. The CDR3 region has the DNA TGCGCCAGCAGCTTGGGGCTAGCGGGAGAGATGAATGAGCAGTTCTTC. As protein: CASSLGLAGEMNEQFF.

V is TRBV6-4 and J is TRBJ1-2; D gene uncertain. V dropped 4 bases and J dropped 8 bases, with 14 bases sitting between them. In germline, CDR1 is MRHNA, CDR2 SNTAGT. The CDR3 sequence is 13 residues long. CDR3 nucleotide sequence: TGTGCCAGCAGTGTTCGGGCAGGAGGAGGCTACACCTTC. It codes for CASSVRAGGGYTF.

V gene TRBV7-2 combines with J gene TRBJ2-5; 7 bases are shared with TRBD2. Germline V gene lookup returns CDR1 SGHTA and CDR2 FQGNSA. This CDR3 is 14 amino acids long. Unmatched junction bases numbered 6, after V lost 4 bases and J lost 4 bases. The CDR3 nucleotides read TGTGCCAGCAGCTCCGCGGGAGTGGGAGAGACCCAGTACTTC. Protein product: CASSSAGVGETQYF.

The chain couples TRBV15 to TRBJ2-1; TRBD2 matches at 8 bases. Germline V lookup: CDR1 LNHNV, CDR2 YYDKDF (reference sequence). This CDR3 contains 16 residues. V was pared by 5 bases and J by 6 bases, with 12 bases of the junction left unmatched. The CDR3 DNA reads TGTGCCACCAGCGCAGGACAGTCCGCGGGGGGCAATGAGCAGTTCTTC. Amino acids: CATSAGQSAGGNEQFF.

This clone came up once. V and J are TRBV7-8 and TRBJ2-1; D is possibly TRBD2 (6 bases). The CDR3 is made up of 14 amino acids. V was shortened by 5 bases and J by 5 bases, with 13 bases between the two germline ends. Per the germline V gene, CDR1 is SGHVS and CDR2 is FQNEAQ. The CDR3 sequence: CASSPELANNEQFF. The CDR3 DNA follows: TGTGCCAGCAGCCCCGAGCTAGCGAACAATGAGCAGTTCTTC.

The rearrangement uses TRBV19 and TRBJ2-2, with 11 bases that match TRBD2. CDR3 length: 18 amino acids. Germline CDR1 reads LNHDA; CDR2 reads SQIVND (reference sequence). V shed 3 bases, J shed 5 bases, and the junction held 11 bases outside the gene matches. The CDR3, as DNA: TGTGCCAGTAGTATGAAGGTACTAGCGGGAGTTTTTACCGGGGAGCTGTTTTTT. This translates into CASSMKVLAGVFTGELFF.

The chain is built from TRBV28 and TRBJ1-1; D is undetermined. Germline-derived CDR1 and CDR2 are MDHEN and SYDVKM. CDR3 length: 14 residues. V was cut by 3 bases and J by 1 base, with 9 bases left in between. The CDR3 nucleotides read TGTGCCAGCAGTTTTCCGGAGACGAACACTGAAGCTTTCTTT. As protein: CASSFPETNTEAFF. Drawing the rest from reference TRBV28 and TRBJ1-1, the complete variable domain is DVKVTQSSRYLVKRTGEKVFLECVQDMDHENMFWYRQDPGLGLRLIYFSYDVKMKEKGDIPEGYSVSREKKERFSLILESASTNQTSMYLCASSFPETNTEAFFGQGTRLTVV.

This clone showed up just a few times. The rearrangement links TRBV7-9 to TRBJ1-1, with D tentatively TRBD1 (6 bases). The ends were cut back, 1 base at V and 8 bases at J, with 14 bases in the middle. Germline V gene data show CDR1 as SEHNR and CDR2 as FQNEAQ (reference sequence). The CDR3 extends over 14 amino acids. This chain's CDR3 is CASSLVIGQREAFF. Written as DNA, the CDR3 is TGTGCCAGCAGCTTAGTTATCGGACAGAGGGAAGCTTTCTTT.

This chain connects TRBV7-9 to TRBJ1-3; D is undetermined. CDR1 and CDR2 from the germline V gene are SEHNR and FQNEAQ (reference sequence). Trimming cost V 6 bases and J 0 bases, with 12 bases left between them. The CDR3 contains 15 residues. The CDR3 loop is CASSSGGFSGNTIYF. The CDR3 DNA reads TGTGCCAGCAGTTCTGGTGGCTTCTCTGGAAACACCATATATTTT.

The genes are TRBV10-3 and TRBJ2-1; 9 nucleotides align to TRBD2. With V trimmed by 6 bases and J by 8 bases, 8 bases remained unmatched. The CDR3 is 14 amino acids. Germline CDR1 and CDR2: ENHRY and SYGVKD. Here the CDR3 DNA reads TGTGCCATCAGGGCGGCGGGAGGGCCCTATGAGCAGTTCTTC. Amino acid sequence: CAIRAAGGPYEQFF.

This clone was counted once. This sequence joins TRBV27 and TRBJ1-6, with D maybe TRBD1 (6 bases). This CDR3 comprises 16 residues. Per germline, CDR1 MNHEY and CDR2 SMNVEV (reference sequence). Trimming shortened V by 5 bases and J by 9 bases, and 20 bases separated the two germline ends. The CDR3 spells CASSRGQLSLFSPLHF. In nucleotides, the CDR3 is TGTGCCAGCAGTCGGGGACAACTATCCCTATTTTCACCCCTCCACTTT.

This clone has more than one count but fewer than ten. This chain links TRBV10-3 with TRBJ2-7, with D maybe TRBD1 (6 bases). The CDR3 spans 13 residues. With 10 bases removed from V and 5 bases from J, the gap between germline ends came to 18 bases. From germline, CDR1 is ENHRY and CDR2 SYGVKD. The CDR3 DNA sequence: TGTGCCACCCGCGACAGGCTGATTGACGAGCAGTACTTC. As protein: CATRDRLIDEQYF.

The rearrangement uses TRBV30 and TRBJ1-5; a possible D gene is TRBD1 (6 bases). V was shortened by 5 bases and J by 5 bases, with 16 bases between the two germline ends. The CDR3 extends over 14 amino acids. Germline CDR1 and CDR2: GTSNPN and SVGIG (reference sequence). The CDR3 DNA is TGTGCCTGGCAACGTACAGGGCGGTATCAGCCCCAGCATTTT. It encodes CAWQRTGRYQPQHF.

The rearrangement joins TRBV14 to TRBJ2-2; D is perhaps TRBD1 (5 bases). The germline V gene encodes CDR1 SGHDN and CDR2 FVKESK. CDR3 length: 16 residues. Trimming stripped 5 bases from V and 1 base from J, with 14 bases between. As DNA, the CDR3 is TGTGCCAGCAGCAAAGTAGGAACAGGGAACACCGGGGAGCTGTTTTTT. This gives the protein CASSKVGTGNTGELFF. Supplemented by reference TRBV14 and TRBJ2-2, the full variable domain reads EAGVTQFPSHSVIEKGQTVTLRCDPISGHDNLYWYRRVMGKEIKFLLHFVKESKQDESGMPNNRFLAERTGGTYSTLKVQPAELEDSGVYFCASSKVGTGNTGELFFGEGSRLTVL.

The gene calls are TRBV7-2 and TRBJ2-3, with TRBD1 as a possible D gene (6 bases). Germline CDR1 is SGHTA and CDR2 is FQGNSA. V lost 5 bases and J 1 base, leaving 10 bases between the germline ends. CDR3 size: 14 residues. CDR3 DNA: TGTGCCAGCAGCAGCAACAGGGGCACAGATACGCAGTATTTT. Translating gives CASSSNRGTDTQYF.

This chain uses TRBV19 with TRBJ1-1; D is possibly TRBD1 (5 bases). The CDR3 extends over 13 amino acids. V lost 7 bases, J lost 1 base, and 10 bases lay in between. CDR1 and CDR2 (germline): LNHDA, SQIVND (reference sequence). This chain's CDR3 is CASTSRENTEAFF. DNA of the CDR3: TGTGCCAGTACCTCCAGGGAGAACACTGAAGCTTTCTTT.

The rearrangement joins TRBV7-8 to TRBJ2-7; 9 nucleotides line up with TRBD1. This CDR3 is 16 amino acids long. Germline V gene sequence: CDR1 SGHVS, CDR2 FQNEAQ. J was trimmed by 3 bases and V by 5 bases; bases with no gene match: 11. CDR3 nucleotide sequence: TGTGCCAGCAGCACAACCGGGACAGGGAGAATCTACGAGCAGTACTTC. It encodes CASSTTGTGRIYEQYF.

V gene TRBV6-5 combines with J gene TRBJ1-5; D is ambiguous. Trimming pared 6 bases from V and 1 base from J, leaving 13 bases between. This CDR3 is built from 15 residues. CDR1 and CDR2 (germline): MNHEY, SVGAGI. CDR3 coding DNA: TGTGCCAGCAGACCGGACGGAGGAAGCAATCAGCCCCAGCATTTT. Translation gives CASRPDGGSNQPQHF.

The rearrangement links TRBV19 to TRBJ2-3; 13 nucleotides align to TRBD2. The CDR3 covers 16 residues. V gave up 2 bases and J gave up 4 bases; unmatched junction bases: 3. Germline assignment: CDR1 LNHDA and CDR2 SQIVND (reference sequence). The CDR3 sequence is CASSIWTSGSADTQYF. The CDR3 DNA follows: TGTGCCAGTAGTATATGGACTAGCGGGAGTGCAGATACGCAGTATTTT. Together with reference TRBV19 and TRBJ2-3, the CDR3 gives the full variable domain: DGGITQSPKYLFRKEGQNVTLSCEQNLNHDAMYWYRQDPGQGLRLIYYSQIVNDFQKGDIAEGYSVSREKKESFPLTVTSAQKNPTAFYLCASSIWTSGSADTQYFGPGTRLTVL.